One sample yielded the 28 T cell receptor beta chains listed below, sequenced in a study of T cells after somatic rescue of genetic block. Here immunoSEQ multiplex PCR was the method, and the copy in TCRdb shows in-frame clones only, minus some. The sample shows about 70,000 clones, 90% to 95% of them seen only once. Sequenced: peripheral blood mononuclear cells (PBMCs). These TCRs come from a man aged 35 to 55.

The chain recombines TRBV4-3 with TRBJ2-2; the D is unclear. V was pared by 3 bases and J by 6 bases, with 14 bases between. This CDR3 is 15 amino acids long. The germline gives CDR1 LGHNA, CDR2 YSLEER. In nucleotides, the CDR3 is TGCGCCAGCAGCCAGATAGGGAATGGGGCCGGGGAGCTGTTTTTT. Its translation: CASSQIGNGAGELFF.

The gene calls are TRBV4-1 and TRBJ2-7, with TRBD1 identical over 10 bases. The J segment lost 5 bases and the V segment lost 3 bases, leaving 4 bases of the junction unmatched. The CDR3 length is 14 residues. Germline V CDR1 and CDR2: MGHRA, YSYEKL. CDR3 nucleotide sequence: TGCGCCAGCAGCCACGTAGGGACAGGGGACGAGCAGTACTTC. Translation gives CASSHVGTGDEQYF.

This chain connects TRBV14 to TRBJ1-2; D call uncertain. Trimming removed 1 base at V and 4 bases at J, with 4 bases between. CDR3 length equals 12 residues. CDR1 and CDR2 from the germline V gene are SGHDN and FVKESK. CDR3 residues: CASSQGGYGYTF. In DNA, the CDR3 is TGTGCCAGCAGCCAAGGAGGCTATGGCTACACCTTC.

The chain has TRBV30 and TRBJ1-2; the match to TRBD1 covers 7 bases. V was pared by 4 bases and J by 4 bases, with 6 bases of the junction left unmatched. The CDR3 has 13 amino acids. Germline V gene lookup returns CDR1 GTSNPN and CDR2 SVGIG (reference sequence). CDR3 in amino acids: CAWTGQASYGYTF. CDR3 bases: TGTGCCTGGACCGGACAGGCGAGCTATGGCTACACCTTC.

The gene calls are TRBV16 and TRBJ2-7, with 8 bases matching TRBD2. Germline V CDR1 and CDR2: KGHSY, FQNENV. This CDR3 has 16 amino acids. V lost 3 bases, J lost 5 bases, and 12 bases stayed unmatched. The CDR3: CASSHLNTGGLDEQYF. CDR3 coding DNA: TGTGCCAGCAGCCACTTAAATACGGGAGGGCTTGACGAGCAGTACTTC.

The chain joins TRBV29-1 to TRBJ2-7; the match to TRBD1 covers 7 bases. Germline assignment: CDR1 SQVTM and CDR2 ANQGSEA. The CDR3 sequence is 13 residues long. The ends lost 7 bases at V and 2 bases at J; junction bases unmatched: 8. The CDR3, as DNA: TGCAGCGCCCGGGACAGAGACACCTACGAGCAGTACTTC. Translation gives CSARDRDTYEQYF.

The chain joins TRBV9 to TRBJ1-3, with D uncertain. The CDR3 length is 14 residues. The V gene's germline CDR1 is SGDLS and CDR2 YYNGEE. V was pared by 0 bases and J by 2 bases, with 6 bases between. The CDR3 reads CASSVEGPGNTIYF. The DNA for the CDR3 is TGTGCCAGCAGCGTAGAAGGGCCTGGAAACACCATATATTTT.

This clone was counted once. This chain connects TRBV27 to TRBJ1-4; TRBD1 might be the D (5 bases). Deletions cut 6 bases from V and 3 bases from J, with 14 bases between. The germline V gene has CDR1 MNHEY and CDR2 SMNVEV (reference sequence). The CDR3 loop spans 15 amino acids. In DNA form, the CDR3 reads TGTGCCAGCAGCCATGGGGGGTCGGCTAATGAAAAACTGTTTTTT. Amino acids: CASSHGGSANEKLFF.

The chain's CDR3 is CASSGQGAYNEQFF. The CDR3 DNA reads TGCGCCAGCAGCGGGCAAGGGGCCTACAATGAGCAGTTCTTC. The chain has TRBV5-1 and TRBJ2-1, with D possibly TRBD1 on 5 matching bases. V lost 4 bases, J lost 2 bases, and 10 bases lay in between. The CDR3 has 14 amino acids. Germline lookup yields CDR1 SGHRS and CDR2 YFSETQ.

The V call is TRBV6-1, the J call TRBJ2-1; the match to TRBD2 covers 10 bases. The CDR3 extends over 15 amino acids. Germline V gene lookup returns CDR1 MNHNS and CDR2 SASEGT. The ends lost 6 bases at V and 8 bases at J; junction bases unmatched: 10. CDR3 region: CASSEPSGGVDEQFF. The DNA for the CDR3 is TGTGCCAGCAGCGAGCCGAGCGGGGGGGTCGATGAGCAGTTCTTC.

V gene TRBV4-1 combines with J gene TRBJ2-3, with 7 bases that match TRBD2. CDR3 length: 16 residues. Trimming at V came to 3 bases and at J to 0 bases, leaving 6 bases not matched to a gene. Looked up from germline, CDR1 is MGHRA and CDR2 is YSYEKL. The CDR3 spells CASSHRAGPSTDTQYF. CDR3 sequence (DNA): TGCGCCAGCAGCCACCGAGCGGGACCTAGCACAGATACGCAGTATTTT.

This rearrangement joins TRBV2 to TRBJ1-5; weak D call: TRBD1 (6 bases). The germline V gene has CDR1 SNHLY and CDR2 FYNNEI. V shed 9 bases and J shed 4 bases, with 19 bases lying between them. This CDR3 spans 15 amino acids. DNA of the CDR3: TGTGCCAGTCGTTTCCGGGTGAGGGGGAATCAGCCCCAGCATTTT. This codes for CASRFRVRGNQPQHF.

This clone turned up a few times. The chain carries TRBV6-5 and TRBJ1-6; 7 bases line up with TRBD1. The CDR3 spans 13 residues. The trim removed 10 bases at V and 10 bases at J, leaving 10 bases unmatched. The germline V gene encodes CDR1 MNHEY and CDR2 SVGAGI. The CDR3 coding sequence is TGTGCCACCGCGACAGGGTCTCGCTCACCCCTCCACTTT. It is translated as CATATGSRSPLHF.

This rearrangement joins TRBV6-1 to TRBJ2-7; perhaps TRBD2 as D (5 bases). Trimming shortened V by 3 bases and J by 3 bases, and 12 bases separated the two germline ends. This CDR3 region has 14 residues. Germline V gene lookup returns CDR1 MNHNS and CDR2 SASEGT. CDR3 sequence reads: CASSEERRYYEQYF. The CDR3 DNA is TGTGCCAGCAGTGAGGAGCGGAGGTACTACGAGCAGTACTTC.

V usage is TRBV28 and J usage is TRBJ1-5; TRBD1 is a possible D gene (6 bases). The CDR3 is made up of 14 amino acids. CDR1 is MDHEN, CDR2 SYDVKM, per germline. V lost 7 bases and J 4 bases, leaving 14 bases between the germline ends. Here the CDR3 DNA reads TGTGCCAGCATCTTGACCCAGGGGAATCAGCCCCAGCATTTT. This translates into CASILTQGNQPQHF.

The chain combines TRBV18 with TRBJ2-5, with D possibly called TRBD1 or TRBD2 (5 bases each). The length of the CDR3 is 14 residues. Trimming stripped 2 bases from V and 5 bases from J, with 12 bases between. The germline V gene encodes CDR1 KGHSH and CDR2 LQKENI. The CDR3 DNA reads TGTGCCAGCTCACCAACCGGGGACGGCGAGACCCAGTACTTC. Its protein is CASSPTGDGETQYF.

The V and J genes are TRBV7-9 and TRBJ2-1; a weak D match, TRBD2 (7 bases). The CDR3 spans 16 residues. Trimming cost V 3 bases and J 0 bases, with 12 bases left between them. The germline gives CDR1 SEHNR, CDR2 FQNEAQ (reference sequence). In nucleotides, the CDR3 is TGTGCCAGCAGCTTCCCTCGGGGGGCCTCCTACAATGAGCAGTTCTTC. As protein: CASSFPRGASYNEQFF.

V gene TRBV7-9 combines with J gene TRBJ2-7; D might be TRBD1 (6 bases). CDR3 length: 14 amino acids. Trimming pared 5 bases from V and 3 bases from J, leaving 14 bases between. Germline lookup yields CDR1 SEHNR and CDR2 FQNEAQ (reference sequence). CDR3 sequence reads: CASSVTGTNYEQYF. CDR3 DNA: TGTGCCAGCAGCGTGACCGGGACAAACTACGAGCAGTACTTC.

This sequence joins TRBV4-2 and TRBJ1-5; the match to TRBD1 covers 8 bases. From germline, CDR1 is LGHNA and CDR2 YNFKEQ. With V trimmed by 0 bases and J by 7 bases, 8 bases remained unmatched. The CDR3 spans 16 residues. The CDR3 DNA reads TGTGCCAGCAGCCAAGATAGGACAGGGAATGGGCAGCCCCAGCATTTT. Its translation is CASSQDRTGNGQPQHF.

This chain uses TRBV2 with TRBJ2-1; D is unresolved. V gave up 4 bases and J gave up 6 bases, with 13 bases separating them. Germline CDR1 is SNHLY and CDR2 is FYNNEI. This CDR3 spans 14 amino acids. The CDR3 loop is CASSGQALTNEQFF. CDR3 DNA: TGTGCCAGCAGTGGTCAGGCCCTTACCAATGAGCAGTTCTTC.

This chain connects TRBV18 to TRBJ2-7; D is possibly TRBD1 (9 bases). V shed 2 bases and J shed 2 bases, with 25 bases lying between them. The CDR3 spans 19 residues. The germline CDR1 and CDR2 sequences are KGHSH and LQKENI. CDR3 in DNA: TGTGCCAGCTCACCATCAAAGGGACAGGGTAGACTAGCGCCCTACGAGCAGTACTTC. Translating gives CASSPSKGQGRLAPYEQYF.

This chain uses TRBV11-3 with TRBJ2-2; no firm D call. CDR3 length: 14 residues. Trimming stripped 2 bases from V and 1 base from J, with 5 bases between. Looked up from germline, CDR1 is SGHNT and CDR2 is YENEEA. CDR3 bases: TGTGCCAGCAGCTTATTGGGGAACACCGGGGAGCTGTTTTTT. Translated, it gives CASSLLGNTGELFF.

The rearrangement links TRBV11-2 to TRBJ1-2; no reliable D call. V lost 6 bases, J lost 6 bases, and 17 bases lay in between. The CDR3 totals 14 residues. The germline gives CDR1 SGHAT, CDR2 FQNNGV. CDR3 in DNA: TGTGCCAGCAGGGGATTTGGGAGGAGGCATGGCTACACCTTC. Translation: CASRGFGRRHGYTF.

The V call is TRBV2, the J call TRBJ1-1; D gene uncertain. CDR1 is SNHLY, CDR2 FYNNEI, per germline. The CDR3 extends over 15 amino acids. The ends were cut back, 2 bases at V and 0 bases at J, with 10 bases in the middle. The CDR3 loop is CASSEWKDMNTEAFF. Written as DNA, the CDR3 is TGTGCCAGCAGTGAATGGAAGGATATGAACACTGAAGCTTTCTTT. Filled out from reference TRBV2 and TRBJ1-1, the complete variable domain reads EPEVTQTPSHQVTQMGQEVILRCVPISNHLYFYWYRQILGQKVEFLVSFYNNEISEKSEIFDDQFSVERPDGSNFTLKIRSTKLEDSAMYFCASSEWKDMNTEAFFGQGTRLTVV.

This chain joins TRBV6-1 and TRBJ2-7; D is uncertain. The germline gives CDR1 MNHNS, CDR2 SASEGT. CDR3 length equals 15 residues. V was trimmed by 6 bases and J by 0 bases, leaving 15 bases between them. DNA for the CDR3: TGTGCCAGCAGAAGGACGGCCGTAGACTCCTACGAGCAGTACTTC. Translation: CASRRTAVDSYEQYF.

The chain has TRBV10-2 and TRBJ1-5; D ambiguous. V shed 0 bases and J shed 0 bases, with 6 bases lying between them. The CDR3 runs to 15 residues. CDR1 and CDR2 from the germline V gene are WSHSY and SAAADI. The CDR3 sequence is CASSESRHSNQPQHF. The CDR3 coding sequence is TGCGCCAGCAGTGAGTCGCGGCATAGCAATCAGCCCCAGCATTTT.

The V and J genes are TRBV10-3 and TRBJ2-1; 12 nucleotides agree with TRBD1. The germline V gene encodes CDR1 ENHRY and CDR2 SYGVKD. The CDR3 is 13 amino acids. Unmatched junction bases numbered 4, after V lost 8 bases and J lost 8 bases. Written as DNA, the CDR3 is TGTGCCATCGGGACAGGGGGCTGGGATGAGCAGTTCTTC. Translated: CAIGTGGWDEQFF.

V gene TRBV4-1 combines with J gene TRBJ2-3; the match to TRBD1 covers 8 bases. CDR1 is MGHRA, CDR2 YSYEKL, per germline. The CDR3 has 14 residues. The V segment lost 2 bases and the J segment 7 bases; nucleotides outside the gene matches: 5. DNA for the CDR3: TGCGCCAGCAGCCAAATGACAGGGGAAAATACGCAGTATTTT. This translates into CASSQMTGENTQYF.